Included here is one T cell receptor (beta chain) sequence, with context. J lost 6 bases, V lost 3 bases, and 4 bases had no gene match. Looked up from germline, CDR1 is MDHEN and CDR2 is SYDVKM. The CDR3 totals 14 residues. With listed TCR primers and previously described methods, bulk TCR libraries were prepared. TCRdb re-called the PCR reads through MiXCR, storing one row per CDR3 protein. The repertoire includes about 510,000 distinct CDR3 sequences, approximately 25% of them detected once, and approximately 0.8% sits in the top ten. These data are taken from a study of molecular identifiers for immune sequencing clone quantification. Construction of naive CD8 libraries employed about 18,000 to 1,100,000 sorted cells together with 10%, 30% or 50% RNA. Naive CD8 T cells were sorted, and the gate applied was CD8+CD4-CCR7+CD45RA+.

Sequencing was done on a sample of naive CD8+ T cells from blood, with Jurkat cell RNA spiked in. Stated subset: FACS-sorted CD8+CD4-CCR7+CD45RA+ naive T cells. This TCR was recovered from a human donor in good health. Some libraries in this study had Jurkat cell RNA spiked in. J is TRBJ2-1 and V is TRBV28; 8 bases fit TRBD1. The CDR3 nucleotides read TGTGCCAGCAGTTTCAGGGGGCGGGGCAATGAGCAGTTCTTC. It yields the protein CASSFRGRGNEQFF.